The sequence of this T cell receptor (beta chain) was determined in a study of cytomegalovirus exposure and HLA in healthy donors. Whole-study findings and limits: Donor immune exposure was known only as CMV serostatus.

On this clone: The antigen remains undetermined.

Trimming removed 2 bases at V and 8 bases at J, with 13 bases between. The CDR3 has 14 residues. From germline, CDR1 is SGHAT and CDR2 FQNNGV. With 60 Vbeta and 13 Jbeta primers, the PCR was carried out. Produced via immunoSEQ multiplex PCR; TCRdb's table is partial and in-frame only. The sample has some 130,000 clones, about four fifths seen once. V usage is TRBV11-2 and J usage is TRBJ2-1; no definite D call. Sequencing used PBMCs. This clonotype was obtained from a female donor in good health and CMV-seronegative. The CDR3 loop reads CASSLSVEAYEQFF. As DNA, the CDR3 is TGTGCCAGCAGCTTATCCGTTGAGGCGTATGAGCAGTTCTTC.